This TCR beta chain was obtained from a study of blood T cell repertoires in COVID-19. For the study at large: Spain, Italy and the United States supplied samples that represented acute and convalescent COVID-19.

This CDR3 comprises 14 residues. V shed 4 bases and J shed 8 bases, with 14 bases lying between them. In germline, CDR1 is MNHEY, CDR2 SVGAGI. Using immunoSEQ multiplex PCR, the repertoire was profiled, and TCRdb retains in-frame clones only, with some absent. This sample has about 100,000 clones, with nearly 90% found just once. The sample consisted of peripheral blood. The clonotype comes from an older woman with acute or convalescent COVID-19. The chain carries TRBV6-5 and TRBJ2-2; D might be TRBD2 (6 bases). The CDR3 DNA follows: TGTGCCAGCAGTTTTAGCCCGGAGGGTGGGGAGCTGTTTTTT. Translation: CASSFSPEGGELFF.